This T cell receptor beta chain derives from a study of cytomegalovirus exposure and HLA in healthy donors. The study, taken as a whole, reports: Within the data, a cluster of highly shared sequence variants was likely a sequencing artifact. V segments that were indistinguishable, TRBV6-2 and TRBV6-3 among them, were omitted from analysis.

Despite likely unrecorded immune exposures, the donors were nominally healthy at the time of sampling. PCR employed 60 Vbeta and 13 Jbeta primers. Assay used: immunoSEQ multiplex PCR; TCRdb lists only in-frame clones, some missing. This table has 95,000 to 100,000 clones, roughly 80% appearing once. CDR3 length: 11 amino acids. Germline V gives CDR1 MGHDK, CDR2 SYGVNS. V shed 7 bases and J shed 1 base, with 4 bases lying between them. About this clone itself: What it binds is not known.

The chain joins TRBV25-1 to TRBJ2-5; D not certain. The sequence derives from a woman aged 60 to 75 in good health and CMV-seronegative. The material sequenced was PBMCs. The CDR3 sequence is CASIFQETQYF. CDR3 nucleotide sequence: TGTGCCAGCATATTCCAAGAGACCCAGTACTTC.